Presented here are 11 T cell receptor beta chains from one specimen sequenced in a study of T cell changes during pregnancy in multiple sclerosis. The table came from immunoSEQ multiplex PCR; TCRdb's copy has only in-frame clones and leaves some out. This sample carries 100,000 or so clones, roughly 93% of them seen once, and the ten largest clones take 0.9%. This sample comprised peripheral blood, obtained before pregnancy. The receptor source for this set is a female donor with multiple sclerosis, enrolled in a pregnancy study.

The chain carries TRBV5-6 and TRBJ2-4, with 7 bases lining up with TRBD1. The CDR3 extends over 13 amino acids. Trimming removed 1 base from V and 7 bases from J; junction bases left unmatched: 2. Germline-derived CDR1 and CDR2 are SGHDT and YYEEEE. The CDR3 here is CASSLTGENIQYF. The CDR3 nucleotides read TGTGCCAGCAGCTTGACAGGGGAGAACATTCAGTACTTC.

The chain has TRBV2 and TRBJ1-2; 7 nucleotides align to TRBD1. The CDR3 is 15 amino acids. After removal of 9 bases from V and 3 bases from J, the junction contained 13 bases not matched to a gene. Germline CDR1 and CDR2: SNHLY and FYNNEI. CDR3 sequence: CARGGKTGSYYGYTF. Here the CDR3 DNA reads TGTGCCAGAGGGGGTAAGACAGGGTCATACTATGGCTACACCTTC.

This chain connects TRBV19 to TRBJ2-7; 8 bases map to TRBD1. V shed 10 bases and J 3 bases; nucleotides not matched to a gene: 2. There are 11 residues in the CDR3. Germline CDR1 reads LNHDA; CDR2 reads SQIVND (reference sequence). CDR3 loop: CATGQGYEQYF. The CDR3 DNA reads as TGTGCCACAGGACAGGGCTACGAGCAGTACTTC.

The chain recombines TRBV5-1 with TRBJ2-2, with 11 positions matching TRBD2. The V gene's germline CDR1 is SGHRS and CDR2 YFSETQ. This CDR3 has 19 amino acids. Trimming removed 3 bases from V and 0 bases from J; junction bases left unmatched: 10. This CDR3 is CASSSVTSGMFSNTGELFF. CDR3 DNA sequence: TGCGCCAGCAGCTCGGTGACTAGCGGGATGTTCTCGAACACCGGGGAGCTGTTTTTT.

The rearrangement links TRBV13 to TRBJ2-2; D may be TRBD2 (5 bases). Deletions cut 4 bases from V and 4 bases from J, with 10 bases between. From germline, CDR1 is PRHDT and CDR2 FYEKMQ (reference sequence). This CDR3 has 14 residues. The CDR3 nucleotides are TGTGCCAGCAGCTCAGGACTTACCACCGGGGAGCTGTTTTTT. Amino acid sequence: CASSSGLTTGELFF.

The rearrangement uses TRBV5-1 and TRBJ1-2, with 12 positions matching TRBD1. Trimming cost V 4 bases and J 7 bases; bases outside gene matches: 5. Germline V gene lookup returns CDR1 SGHRS and CDR2 YFSETQ. This CDR3 spans 14 amino acids. The CDR3 loop is CASSPGQGAAGYTF. CDR3 in DNA: TGCGCCAGCAGCCCGGGACAGGGGGCGGCTGGCTACACCTTC.

The rearrangement joins TRBV19 to TRBJ1-1; 8 nucleotides line up with TRBD1. Germline loops: CDR1 LNHDA, CDR2 SQIVND (reference sequence). The CDR3 is made up of 14 amino acids. The J segment lost 1 base and the V segment lost 10 bases, leaving 8 bases of the junction unmatched. CDR3 nucleotide sequence: TGTGCCACCCAGGGGGCCCGGGGGAACACTGAAGCTTTCTTT. The encoded protein is CATQGARGNTEAFF.

The chain recombines TRBV6-6 with TRBJ2-7; 8 bases match TRBD2. Germline-derived CDR1 and CDR2 are MNHNY and SVGAGI (reference sequence). The CDR3 contains 13 residues. V trimming: 4 bases; J trimming: 6 bases; junction bases outside the gene matches: 5. The CDR3 DNA sequence: TGTGCCAGCAGTTCCACTCGGGGGGGCGAGCAGTACTTC. Translating it yields CASSSTRGGEQYF.

The V gene is TRBV25-1, the J gene TRBJ2-5; 7 bases are shared with TRBD1. Germline lookup yields CDR1 MGHDK and CDR2 SYGVNS. The CDR3 is 14 amino acids. Trimming at V came to 3 bases and at J to 3 bases, leaving 4 bases not matched to a gene. The CDR3 sequence: CASSDQTGEETQYF. The CDR3 bases are TGTGCCAGCAGTGACCAAACAGGGGAAGAGACCCAGTACTTC.

The chain uses TRBV6-6 and TRBJ2-1; D gene uncertain. The V end lost 10 bases, the J end lost 10 bases, and 14 bases lay between the germline ends. The CDR3 contains 11 residues. Looked up from germline, CDR1 is MNHNY and CDR2 is SVGAGI (reference sequence). CDR3 DNA: TGTGCCACGGGTACACAACAAGAGCAGTTCTTC. As protein: CATGTQQEQFF.

The chain joins TRBV10-2 to TRBJ2-7; 11 positions agree with TRBD2. Germline V gene sequence: CDR1 WSHSY, CDR2 SAAADI. This CDR3 has 17 residues. With V trimmed by 2 bases and J by 2 bases, 8 bases remained unmatched. The DNA for the CDR3 is TGCGCCAGCAGTGAGCCAGTCCCGGGACTAGCGGCCTACGAGCAGTACTTC. Residues: CASSEPVPGLAAYEQYF.